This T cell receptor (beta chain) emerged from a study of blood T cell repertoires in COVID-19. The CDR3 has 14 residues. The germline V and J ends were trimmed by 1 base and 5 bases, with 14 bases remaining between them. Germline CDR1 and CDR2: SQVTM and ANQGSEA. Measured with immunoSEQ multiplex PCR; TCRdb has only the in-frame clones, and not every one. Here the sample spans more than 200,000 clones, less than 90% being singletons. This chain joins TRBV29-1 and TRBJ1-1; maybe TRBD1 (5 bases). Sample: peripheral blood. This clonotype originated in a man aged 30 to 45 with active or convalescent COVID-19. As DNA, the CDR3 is TGCAGCGTTGAAGGGGGGGGGTCTGGTACTGAAGCTTTCTTT. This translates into CSVEGGGSGTEAFF.